This TCR beta chain came from a study of breast tumors, draining lymph nodes, adjacent tissues. The study's findings and limits: Data fit most tumor T cells coming from lymph node, expanding in tumor. Tumor TCR diversity was below lymph nodes but above nontumor tissue. Luminal-like breast cancer showed significantly higher tumor–nontumor repertoire similarity than basal-like.

This clonotype was seen at least ten times. The antigen is not known. The lymph nodes were axillary draining lymph nodes from breast cancer patients. TCRdb called the multiplex PCR reads again in MiXCR, with one record for every CDR3 protein. The sample lists about 230,000 distinct CDR3 sequences; about 34% were seen once. Deletions cut 0 bases from V and 3 bases from J, with 6 bases between. CDR3 length: 14 amino acids. Germline V CDR1 and CDR2: SGHVS, FNYEAQ. This TCR derives from a female donor with breast cancer. Some clones in this sample may be carry-over from other donors' samples. The rearrangement links TRBV7-6 to TRBJ1-5; the D is unclear. The sequencing sample was made of axillary lymph node tissue. CDR3 nucleotides: TGTGCCAGCAGCTTAGCGGCAGACAATCAGCCCCAGCATTTT. The encoded protein is CASSLAADNQPQHF.